This T cell receptor beta chain was profiled in a study of cytomegalovirus exposure and HLA in healthy donors. Study background: Among about 400 genotyped donors, 80% to 90% fell in the Caucasian-associated ancestry cluster. Study-wide findings and caveats: Across donors, most TCRs were seen rarely, yet some public ones were widespread. From TCR beta sequences, most subjects' HLA-A and HLA-B alleles were reportedly predicted accurately.

Notes on this clone: Its specificity is unknown.

The CDR3 has 15 residues. Both 60 Vbeta primers and 13 Jbeta primers went into the PCR. Repertoires were generated with immunoSEQ multiplex PCR, while TCRdb's copy carries only in-frame clones and drops some. The table includes over 250,000 clones, under 80% detected once. The chain combines TRBV21-1 with TRBJ2-1; the tabulated D call, TRBD2, remains unverified against the DNA. TRBV21-1 is shown as a pseudogene. The sequencing sample was made of PBMCs. The receptor comes from a female donor in good health and CMV-seronegative. CDR3 residues: CASSEGLAGDHEQFF. In nucleotides, the CDR3 is TGTGCCAGCAGCGAGGGACTAGCGGGAGATCATGAGCAGTTCTTC.